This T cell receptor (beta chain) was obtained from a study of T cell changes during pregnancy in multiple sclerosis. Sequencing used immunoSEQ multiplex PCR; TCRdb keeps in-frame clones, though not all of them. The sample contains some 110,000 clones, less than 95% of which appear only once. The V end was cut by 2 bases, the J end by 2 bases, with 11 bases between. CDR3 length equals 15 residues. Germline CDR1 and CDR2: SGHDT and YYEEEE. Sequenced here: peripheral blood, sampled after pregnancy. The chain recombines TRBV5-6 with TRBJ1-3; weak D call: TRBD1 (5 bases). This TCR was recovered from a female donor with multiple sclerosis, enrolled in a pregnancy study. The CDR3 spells CASSFRVQAGNTIYF. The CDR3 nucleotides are TGTGCCAGCAGCTTCAGGGTACAGGCTGGAAACACCATATATTTT.